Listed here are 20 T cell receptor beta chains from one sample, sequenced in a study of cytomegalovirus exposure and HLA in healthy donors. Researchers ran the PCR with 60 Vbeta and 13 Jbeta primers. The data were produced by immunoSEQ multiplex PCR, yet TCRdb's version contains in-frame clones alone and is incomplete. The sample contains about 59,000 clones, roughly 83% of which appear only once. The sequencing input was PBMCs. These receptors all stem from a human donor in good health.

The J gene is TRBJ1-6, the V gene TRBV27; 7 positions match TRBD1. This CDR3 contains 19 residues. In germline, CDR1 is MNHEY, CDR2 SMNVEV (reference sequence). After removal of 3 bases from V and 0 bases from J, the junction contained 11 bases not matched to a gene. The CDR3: CASSFGQARRSSYNSPLHF. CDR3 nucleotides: TGTGCCAGCAGTTTCGGACAGGCAAGACGGAGCTCCTATAATTCACCCCTCCACTTT.

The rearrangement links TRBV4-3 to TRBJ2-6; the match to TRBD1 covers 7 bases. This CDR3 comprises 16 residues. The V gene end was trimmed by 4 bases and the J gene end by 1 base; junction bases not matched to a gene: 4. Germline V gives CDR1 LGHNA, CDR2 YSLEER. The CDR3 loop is CASSRGQSSGANVLTF. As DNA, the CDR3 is TGCGCCAGCAGCCGGGGACAGTCTTCTGGGGCCAACGTCCTGACTTTC.

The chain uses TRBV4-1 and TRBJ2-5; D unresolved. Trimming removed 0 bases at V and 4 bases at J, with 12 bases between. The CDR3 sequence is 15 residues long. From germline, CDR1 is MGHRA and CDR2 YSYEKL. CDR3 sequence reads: CASSQDGLELETQYF. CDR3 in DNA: TGCGCCAGCAGCCAAGATGGGCTCGAATTAGAGACCCAGTACTTC.

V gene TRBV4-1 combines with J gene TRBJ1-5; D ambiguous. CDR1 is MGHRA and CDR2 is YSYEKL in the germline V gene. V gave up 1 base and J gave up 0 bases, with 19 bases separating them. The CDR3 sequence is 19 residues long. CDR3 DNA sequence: TGCGCCAGCAGCCAAGGGGGAGGACGGAGAACTTATAGCAATCAGCCCCAGCATTTT. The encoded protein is CASSQGGGRRTYSNQPQHF.

The CDR3 nucleotides read TGTGCCAGCAGCTTAGGGGGACAGGGAGTCGCTCAGCCCCAGCATTTT. Its translation is CASSLGGQGVAQPQHF. The chain uses TRBV7-9 and TRBJ1-5, with 9 bases lining up with TRBD1. The trim removed 1 base at V and 6 bases at J, leaving 7 bases unmatched. This CDR3 region has 16 residues. CDR1 is SEHNR, CDR2 FQNEAQ, per germline (reference sequence).

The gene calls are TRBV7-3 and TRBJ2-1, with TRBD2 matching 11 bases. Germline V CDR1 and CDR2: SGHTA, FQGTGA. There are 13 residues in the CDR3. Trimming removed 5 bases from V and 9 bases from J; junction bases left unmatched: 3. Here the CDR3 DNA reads TGTGCCAGCAGCCAGACTAGCGGGGCTGAGCAGTTCTTC. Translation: CASSQTSGAEQFF. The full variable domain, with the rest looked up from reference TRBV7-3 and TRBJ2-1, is GAGVSQTPSNKVTEKGKYVELRCDPISGHTALYWYRQSLGQGPEFLIYFQGTGAADDSGLPNDRFFAVRPEGSVSTLKIQRTERGDSAVYLCASSQTSGAEQFFGPGTRLTVL.

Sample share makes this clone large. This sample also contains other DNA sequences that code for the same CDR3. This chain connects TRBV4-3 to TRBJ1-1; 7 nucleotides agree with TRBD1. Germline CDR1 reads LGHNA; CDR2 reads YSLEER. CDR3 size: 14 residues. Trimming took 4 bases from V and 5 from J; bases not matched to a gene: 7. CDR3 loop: CASSPVSTGTEAFF. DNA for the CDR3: TGCGCCAGCAGCCCCGTCTCGACAGGGACTGAAGCTTTCTTT.

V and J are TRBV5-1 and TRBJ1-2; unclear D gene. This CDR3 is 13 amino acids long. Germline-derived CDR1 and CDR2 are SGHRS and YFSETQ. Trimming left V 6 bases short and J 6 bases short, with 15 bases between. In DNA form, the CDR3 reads TGCGCCAGCACCACCTCGGTGGGAGATGGCTACACCTTC. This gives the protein CASTTSVGDGYTF.

In nucleotides, the CDR3 is TGCGCCAGCAGCTCGGACGGTTGGGTTGGGTTGAGACAGGAGACCTACGAGCAGTACTTC. Translated, it gives CASSSDGWVGLRQETYEQYF. The chain couples TRBV5-1 to TRBJ2-7, with TRBD1 as a possible D gene (6 bases). V lost 3 bases and J lost 2, with 30 bases in between. The CDR3 loop spans 20 amino acids. Germline V gene lookup returns CDR1 SGHRS and CDR2 YFSETQ.

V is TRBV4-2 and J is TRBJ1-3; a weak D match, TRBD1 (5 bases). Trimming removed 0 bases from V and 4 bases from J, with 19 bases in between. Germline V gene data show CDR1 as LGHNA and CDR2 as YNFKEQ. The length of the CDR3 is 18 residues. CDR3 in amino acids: CASSQEIGPTGGGNTIYF. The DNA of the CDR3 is TGTGCCAGCAGCCAAGAGATTGGGCCAACGGGGGGAGGAAACACCATATATTTT.

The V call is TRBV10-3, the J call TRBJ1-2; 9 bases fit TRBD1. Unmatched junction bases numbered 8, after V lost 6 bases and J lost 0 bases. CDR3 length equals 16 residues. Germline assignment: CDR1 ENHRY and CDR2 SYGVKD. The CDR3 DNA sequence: TGTGCCATCAGCCGGACAGGGGAACCCCCTAACTATGGCTACACCTTC. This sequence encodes CAISRTGEPPNYGYTF.

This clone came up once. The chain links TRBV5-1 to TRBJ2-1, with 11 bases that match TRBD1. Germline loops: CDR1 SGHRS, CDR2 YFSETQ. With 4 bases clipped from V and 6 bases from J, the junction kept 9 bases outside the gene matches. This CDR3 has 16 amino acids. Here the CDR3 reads CASSRFTGTGGNEQFF. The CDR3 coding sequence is TGCGCCAGCAGCAGGTTCACCGGGACAGGGGGCAATGAGCAGTTCTTC.

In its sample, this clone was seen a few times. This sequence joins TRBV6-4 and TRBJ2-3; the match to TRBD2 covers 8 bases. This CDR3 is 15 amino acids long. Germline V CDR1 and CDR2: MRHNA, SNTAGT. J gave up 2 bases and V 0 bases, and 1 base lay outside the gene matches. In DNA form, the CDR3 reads TGTGCCAGCAGTGACTCAGCGGGGGCCACAGATACGCAGTATTTT. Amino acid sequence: CASSDSAGATDTQYF.

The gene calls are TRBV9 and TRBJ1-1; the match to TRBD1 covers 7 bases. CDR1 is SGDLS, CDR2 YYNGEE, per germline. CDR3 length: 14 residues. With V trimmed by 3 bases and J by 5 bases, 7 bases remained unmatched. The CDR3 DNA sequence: TGTGCCAGCAGCGCAACAGGGGAAGGTACTGAAGCTTTCTTT. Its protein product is CASSATGEGTEAFF.

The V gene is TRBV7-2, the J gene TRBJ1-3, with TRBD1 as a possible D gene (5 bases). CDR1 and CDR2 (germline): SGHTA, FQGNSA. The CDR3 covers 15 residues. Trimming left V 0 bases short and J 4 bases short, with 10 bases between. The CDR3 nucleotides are TGTGCCAGCAGCTTAGCCGGGGGAGAAGGAAACACCATATATTTT. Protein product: CASSLAGGEGNTIYF.

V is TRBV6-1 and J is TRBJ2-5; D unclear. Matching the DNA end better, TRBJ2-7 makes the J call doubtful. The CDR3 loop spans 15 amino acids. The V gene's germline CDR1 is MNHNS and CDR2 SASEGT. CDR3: CASSEEEEPPYEQYF. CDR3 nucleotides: TGTGCCAGCAGTGAAGAAGAGGAACCTCCCTACGAGCAGTACTTC.

In nucleotides, the CDR3 is TGTGCCAGCAGCGTAGGACATCTATTTAATTCACCCCTCCACTTT. This gives the protein CASSVGHLFNSPLHF. This chain links TRBV9 with TRBJ1-6; no reliable D call. Germline lookup yields CDR1 SGDLS and CDR2 YYNGEE. Trimming pared 0 bases from V and 6 bases from J, leaving 10 bases between. The CDR3 length is 15 residues.

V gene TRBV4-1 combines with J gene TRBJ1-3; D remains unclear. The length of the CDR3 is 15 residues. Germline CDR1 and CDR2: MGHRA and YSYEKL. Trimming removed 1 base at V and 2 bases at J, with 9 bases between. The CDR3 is CASSQADGPGNTIYF. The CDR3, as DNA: TGCGCCAGCAGCCAAGCTGATGGGCCTGGAAACACCATATATTTT.

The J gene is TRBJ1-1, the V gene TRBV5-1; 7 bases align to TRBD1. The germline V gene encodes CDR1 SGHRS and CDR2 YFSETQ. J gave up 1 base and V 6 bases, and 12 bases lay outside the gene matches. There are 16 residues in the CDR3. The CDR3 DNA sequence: TGCGCCAGCAACGACCGACGACAGGGATCGAACACTGAAGCTTTCTTT. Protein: CASNDRRQGSNTEAFF. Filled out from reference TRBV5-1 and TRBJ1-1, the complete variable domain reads KAGVTQTPRYLIKTRGQQVTLSCSPISGHRSVSWYQQTPGQGLQFLFEYFSETQRNKGNFPGRFSGRQFSNSRSEMNVSTLELGDSALYLCASNDRRQGSNTEAFFGQGTRLTVV.

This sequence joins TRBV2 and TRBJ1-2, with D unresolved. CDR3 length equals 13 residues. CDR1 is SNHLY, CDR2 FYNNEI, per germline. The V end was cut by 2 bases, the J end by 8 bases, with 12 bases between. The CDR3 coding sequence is TGTGCCAGCAGTGAATGCCAGGTCTGCGGCTACACCTTC. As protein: CASSECQVCGYTF.